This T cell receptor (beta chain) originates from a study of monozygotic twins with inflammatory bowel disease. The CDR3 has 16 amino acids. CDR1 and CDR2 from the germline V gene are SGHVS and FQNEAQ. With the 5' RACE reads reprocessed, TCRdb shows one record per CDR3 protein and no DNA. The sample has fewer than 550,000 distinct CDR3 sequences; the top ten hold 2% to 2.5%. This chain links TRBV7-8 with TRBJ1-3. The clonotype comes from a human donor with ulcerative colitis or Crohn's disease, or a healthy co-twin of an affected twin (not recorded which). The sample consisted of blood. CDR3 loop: CASSLGGRRTGNTIYF.